A single sample is the source of the 10 T cell receptor beta chains below, sequenced in a study of CXCR3-negative and CXCR3-positive naive CD8 T cells. With UMI labels, 5' RACE was used to prepare the TRB cDNA libraries. TCRdb reprocessed the 5' RACE reads; each CDR3 protein has one entry and no DNA is given. This table holds tens of thousands of distinct CDR3 sequences. Material for sequencing was naive CXCR3- CD8+ T cells from blood. Subset of the sample: CD45RO-CCR7+CD27+CD95- naive CD8+ T cells lacking CXCR3 (TNR3-). All receptors come from a human donor in good health. Some clones in this sample may be carry-over from other donors' samples.

The V call is TRBV29-1, the J call TRBJ2-5; absent DNA, TCRdb's TRBD1 call cannot be checked. The CDR3 length is 13 residues. In germline, CDR1 is SQVTM, CDR2 ANQGSEA. The CDR3 sequence is CSGRPGPSLTQYF.

The chain joins TRBV5-1 to TRBJ2-5; TCRdb picks TRBD1, but there is no DNA to check that call. The CDR3 length is 19 residues. Per the germline V gene, CDR1 is SGHRS and CDR2 is YFSETQ. The CDR3 protein is CASSPPLTDTGTGGLSQYF.

The chain has TRBV6-1 and TRBJ1-1; lacking DNA, the TRBD1 call made by TCRdb goes unchecked. CDR1 and CDR2 (germline): MNHNS, SASEGT. The CDR3 has 16 amino acids. CDR3 loop: CASSEWRGRVYTEAFF.

The CDR3 protein is CSVGQANGGGQYF. The chain has TRBV29-1 and TRBJ2-5; the D call from TCRdb, TRBD1, cannot be confirmed without DNA. The CDR3 is 13 amino acids. From germline, CDR1 is SQVTM and CDR2 ANQGSEA.

CDR3 sequence: CSGRGSGNTIYF. V is TRBV29-1 and J is TRBJ1-3. CDR1 and CDR2 (germline): SQVTM, ANQGSEA. The CDR3 spans 12 residues.

V and J are TRBV7-2 and TRBJ2-1; TCRdb gives TRBD2 as the D gene, but with no DNA this cannot be confirmed. Germline assignment: CDR1 SGHTA and CDR2 FQGNSA. This CDR3 region has 16 residues. The CDR3 sequence is CASSPGLAGVYNEQFF.

The chain employs TRBV7-6 and TRBJ2-7; checking the TCRdb D call of TRBD1 is not possible without DNA. Germline V lookup: CDR1 SGHVS, CDR2 FNYEAQ. The CDR3 contains 14 residues. This CDR3 reads CASSSSRGTYEQYF.

V and J are TRBV7-2 and TRBJ2-5; without DNA, the TCRdb call of TRBD1 cannot be checked. This CDR3 comprises 18 residues. The germline V gene has CDR1 SGHTA and CDR2 FQGNSA. CDR3 in amino acids: CASSWGTYPGGDQETQYF. The variable domain in full, completed from reference TRBV7-2 and TRBJ2-5, reads GAGVSQSPSNKVTEKGKDVELRCDPISGHTALYWYRQSLGQGLEFLIYFQGNSAPDKSGLPSDRFSAERTGGSVSTLTIQRTQQEDSAVYLCASSWGTYPGGDQETQYFGPGTRLLVL.

The chain joins TRBV6-4 to TRBJ2-7. There are 14 residues in the CDR3. CDR1 is MRHNA, CDR2 SNTAGT, per germline. CDR3 loop: CASRTDTNSYEQYF.

V usage is TRBV7-8 and J usage is TRBJ2-7; TCRdb picks TRBD1, but there is no DNA to check that call. There are 14 residues in the CDR3. Germline loops: CDR1 SGHVS, CDR2 FQNEAQ. Here the CDR3 reads CASSPLQGPYEQYF.